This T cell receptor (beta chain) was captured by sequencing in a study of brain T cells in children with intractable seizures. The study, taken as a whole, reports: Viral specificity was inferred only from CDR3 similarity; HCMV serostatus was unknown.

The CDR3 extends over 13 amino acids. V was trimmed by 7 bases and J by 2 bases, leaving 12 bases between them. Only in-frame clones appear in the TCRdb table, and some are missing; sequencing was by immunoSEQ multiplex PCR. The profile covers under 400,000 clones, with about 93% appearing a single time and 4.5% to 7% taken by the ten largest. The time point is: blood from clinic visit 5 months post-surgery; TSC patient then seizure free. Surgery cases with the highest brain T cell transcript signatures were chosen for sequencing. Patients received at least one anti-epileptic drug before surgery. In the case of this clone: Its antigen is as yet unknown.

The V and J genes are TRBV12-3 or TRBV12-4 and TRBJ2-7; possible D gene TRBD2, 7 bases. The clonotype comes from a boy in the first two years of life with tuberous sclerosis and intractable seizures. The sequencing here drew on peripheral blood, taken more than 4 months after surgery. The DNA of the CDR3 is TGTGCCAGCACCCTGGGGGGGCCCTACGAGCAGTACTTC. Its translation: CASTLGGPYEQYF.